This passage covers 28 T cell receptor beta chains from one sample sequenced in a study of tumor-infiltrating lymphocytes in oesophageal squamous cell carcinoma. Via MiXCR, TCRdb re-called the PCR reads, giving one row per CDR3 protein. The sample lists around 22,000 distinct CDR3 sequences; about 40% were seen once. Sequenced material: esophageal tumor tissue. Receptors originate from a male donor with esophageal squamous cell carcinoma.

V usage is TRBV28 and J usage is TRBJ2-6; 8 positions agree with TRBD1. CDR1 MDHEN and CDR2 SYDVKM come from the germline V gene. The junction had 7 bases not matched to a gene; V was cut back by 9 bases and J by 0 bases. This CDR3 is 16 amino acids long. CDR3 nucleotide sequence: TGTGCCAGTGGGGACAGGAGGGGCTCTGGGGCCAACGTCCTGACTTTC. Translation: CASGDRRGSGANVLTF.

This clonotype was picked up many times. The rearrangement joins TRBV11-2 to TRBJ2-7; maybe TRBD2 (5 bases). Germline V lookup: CDR1 SGHAT, CDR2 FQNNGV. CDR3 length: 10 amino acids. Trimming cost V 5 bases and J 7 bases, with 6 bases left between them. The CDR3 bases are TGTGCCAGCAGCGAGGGTGAGCAGTACTTC. Translated, it gives CASSEGEQYF. The variable domain in full, with the rest retrieved from reference TRBV11-2 and TRBJ2-7, is EAGVAQSPRYKIIEKRQSVAFWCNPISGHATLYWYQQILGQGPKLLIQFQNNGVVDDSQLPKDRFSAERLKGVDSTLKIQPAKLEDSAVYLCASSEGEQYFGPGTRLTVT.

This clonotype was observed a few times. V and J are TRBV19 and TRBJ2-7, with 10 bases aligning to TRBD1. After removal of 5 bases from V and 6 bases from J, the junction contained 4 bases not matched to a gene. The CDR3 has 13 residues. CDR1 is LNHDA and CDR2 is SQIVND in the germline V gene (reference sequence). CDR3 sequence: CASSSRTGGEQYF. DNA of the CDR3: TGTGCCAGTAGTTCCCGGACAGGGGGCGAGCAGTACTTC.

Many counts were recorded for this clonotype. This rearrangement joins TRBV6-1 to TRBJ2-4; possibly TRBD1 or TRBD2 for D (6 bases each). Germline values: CDR1 MNHNS, CDR2 SASEGT. The CDR3 loop spans 17 amino acids. Between the trimmed V and J ends, which lost 6 bases and 0 bases, there was a span of 18 bases. The DNA for the CDR3 is TGTGCCAGCAGCCTAACCTCCCGGGGGCAAGCCAAAAACATTCAGTACTTC. Translating gives CASSLTSRGQAKNIQYF.

This clonotype occurred a few times. The chain links TRBV7-2 to TRBJ2-7; 12 bases are a match to TRBD1. V was pared by 0 bases and J by 6 bases, with 3 bases of the junction left unmatched. The CDR3 runs 15 residues. Germline V gives CDR1 SGHTA, CDR2 FQGNSA. Here the CDR3 reads CASSLAGTGGTEQYF. DNA for the CDR3: TGTGCCAGCAGCTTAGCCGGGACAGGGGGCACCGAGCAGTACTTC.

V and J are TRBV18 and TRBJ2-2, with 8 bases aligning to TRBD2. The CDR3 totals 16 residues. V gave up 0 bases and J gave up 5 bases; unmatched junction bases: 5. Germline-derived CDR1 and CDR2 are KGHSH and LQKENI. For the CDR3, the DNA is TGTGCCAGCTCACCACCGGGCCGGGAGGGGACCGGGGAGCTGTTTTTT. This encodes CASSPPGREGTGELFF.

The rearrangement uses TRBV4-2 and TRBJ2-7; D call uncertain. Germline V gene sequence: CDR1 LGHNA, CDR2 YNFKEQ. The CDR3 contains 12 residues. V was cut by 0 bases and J by 4 bases, with 4 bases left in between. In nucleotides, the CDR3 is TGTGCCAGCAGCCAAGACGCTTACGAGCAGTACTTC. The encoded protein is CASSQDAYEQYF.

This clonotype was observed at least ten times. The V gene is TRBV6-1, the J gene TRBJ2-7; D is possibly TRBD1 or TRBD2 (6 bases each). The J call may be in error: the DNA end matches TRBJ2-5 better. The V gene's germline CDR1 is MNHNS and CDR2 SASEGT. CDR3 size: 14 residues. CDR3 sequence: CASSAQGGIETQYF. The CDR3 DNA reads as TGTGCCAGCAGTGCACAGGGAGGTATAGAGACCCAGTACTTC.

This clonotype was observed a few times. The chain links TRBV28 to TRBJ2-1; TRBD2 matches 12 bases. The trim removed 2 bases at V and 3 bases at J, leaving 8 bases unmatched. CDR1 is MDHEN, CDR2 SYDVKM, per germline. CDR3 length: 18 amino acids. The DNA of the CDR3 is TGTGCCAGCAGTTTAGGGGGAACTAGCGGGAGGCACTACAATGAGCAGTTCTTC. Its translation: CASSLGGTSGRHYNEQFF.

This clonotype was detected once. A much larger clone lies one base from this, so it may be a read error. V usage is TRBV5-1 and J usage is TRBJ1-4; D is uncertain. The length of the CDR3 is 15 residues. Per the germline V gene, CDR1 is SGHRS and CDR2 is YFSETQ. V lost 6 bases and J lost 16, with 28 bases in between. The CDR3 here is CASTRAGGSTDTQFF. The CDR3 nucleotides read TGCGCCAGCACTCGAGCGGGAGGAAGCACAGATACGCAGTTTTTT. Full variable domain (remainder filled in from reference TRBV5-1 and TRBJ1-4): KAGVTQTPRYLIKTRGQQVTLSCSPISGHRSVSWYQQTPGQGLQFLFEYFSETQRNKGNFPGRFSGRQFSNSRSEMNVSTLELGDSALYLCASTRAGGSTDTQFFGSGTQLSVL.

This clonotype was seen many times. The rearrangement links TRBV18 to TRBJ2-3; the D gene is possibly TRBD2 (6 bases). V dropped 2 bases and J dropped 0 bases, with 12 bases sitting between them. Germline V lookup: CDR1 KGHSH, CDR2 LQKENI. The CDR3 is 16 residues long. The CDR3 DNA is TGTGCCAGCTCACCAGGACGGGAGACTAGCACAGATACGCAGTATTTT. This encodes CASSPGRETSTDTQYF.

The rearrangement uses TRBV7-8 and TRBJ2-4, with a tentative D call TRBD2 (5 bases). Judging by the DNA end, TRBJ2-5 fits better; the J call may be wrong. Germline CDR1 and CDR2: SGHVS and FQNEAQ. This CDR3 is 16 amino acids long. The CDR3 bases are TGTGCCAGCAGCCATTATGAAGGACTTCCCGGGGAGACCCAGTACTTC. This gives the protein CASSHYEGLPGETQYF.

This rearrangement joins TRBV7-2 to TRBJ1-5; D is perhaps TRBD1 (5 bases). The CDR3 is 15 amino acids. Trimming stripped 2 bases from V and 7 bases from J, with 15 bases between. Germline loops: CDR1 SGHTA, CDR2 FQGNSA. CDR3 region: CASSLSWGVSQPQHF. In DNA form, the CDR3 reads TGTGCCAGCAGCTTAAGTTGGGGGGTAAGCCAGCCCCAGCATTTT. The variable domain in full, with the rest retrieved from reference TRBV7-2 and TRBJ1-5, is GAGVSQSPSNKVTEKGKDVELRCDPISGHTALYWYRQSLGQGLEFLIYFQGNSAPDKSGLPSDRFSAERTGGSVSTLTIQRTQQEDSAVYLCASSLSWGVSQPQHFGDGTRLSIL.

CDR3 coding DNA: TGTGCCAGCAGTCCAGGACACCTGAACACTGAAGCTTTCTTT. Its protein is CASSPGHLNTEAFF. The V call is TRBV7-8, the J call TRBJ1-1, with a tentative D call TRBD1 (5 bases). This CDR3 spans 14 amino acids. Deletions cut 6 bases from V and 0 bases from J, with 11 bases between. Germline V gene sequence: CDR1 SGHVS, CDR2 FQNEAQ. The full variable domain, in which reference TRBV7-8 and TRBJ1-1 provide the parts outside the CDR3, is GAGVSQSPRYKVAKRGQDVALRCDPISGHVSLFWYQQALGQGPEFLTYFQNEAQLDKSGLPSDRFFAERPEGSVSTLKIQRTQQEDSAVYLCASSPGHLNTEAFFGQGTRLTVV.

In this sample, this clonotype turned up many times. Being one base from a much bigger clone, this may be a read error. The chain combines TRBV6-1 with TRBJ2-5; TRBD2 agrees at 8 bases. The germline V gene encodes CDR1 MNHNS and CDR2 SASEGT. The junction had 12 bases not matched to a gene; V was cut back by 7 bases and J by 11 bases. CDR3 length: 13 amino acids. The CDR3 DNA is TGTGCCAGCAAATCGCACGGGGGGGATGAGCAGTACTTC. Amino acids: CASKSHGGDEQYF.

The chain uses TRBV6-8 and TRBJ2-3, with 11 bases matching TRBD2. Judging by the DNA end, TRBJ2-7 fits better; the J call may be wrong. This CDR3 is built from 15 residues. Per germline, CDR1 MNHGY and CDR2 SAAAGT. The CDR3 nucleotides are TGTGCCAGCAGGACAAGGGGACTAGCGGACTACGAGCAGTACTTC. Translated, it gives CASRTRGLADYEQYF.

The V gene is TRBV7-2, the J gene TRBJ2-5; maybe TRBD1 (5 bases). This CDR3 is built from 15 residues. Germline CDR1 and CDR2: SGHTA and FQGNSA. Trimming took off 5 bases at V and 2 bases at J, with 15 bases between the two ends. The CDR3 spells CASSPRLGDQETQYF. The CDR3 nucleotides read TGTGCCAGCAGCCCGCGCCTAGGGGATCAAGAGACCCAGTACTTC.

This clonotype is large by share. In DNA form, the CDR3 reads TGTGCCAGCAGCTTCGTAGCGGGGAGCTGGACAGATACGCAGTATTTT. Translation gives CASSFVAGSWTDTQYF. This chain uses TRBV7-2 with TRBJ2-3; 8 bases map to TRBD2. There are 16 residues in the CDR3. Trimming at V came to 3 bases and at J to 3 bases, leaving 8 bases not matched to a gene. CDR1 is SGHTA and CDR2 is FQGNSA in the germline V gene.

This clonotype was picked up many times. A much larger clone differs by one base, so this may be a read error. The chain uses TRBV6-1 and TRBJ2-1; weak D call: TRBD2 (5 bases). Gene TRBJ2-7 matches the end of the DNA better, so the J call may be wrong. Per germline, CDR1 MNHNS and CDR2 SASEGT. CDR3 length equals 15 residues. The CDR3 is CASSVASSSYNEQYF. The CDR3 DNA reads as TGTGCCAGCAGTGTAGCGTCCAGCTCCTACAATGAGCAGTACTTC.

On this clonotype: This may be a read error: a much more frequent sequence differs by one nucleotide. CDR3 sequence reads: CASSRTGNGYNF. In DNA form, the CDR3 reads TGCGCCAGCAGTAGGACAGGGAATGGCTACAACTTC. This chain uses TRBV5-1 with TRBJ1-2; 8 bases line up with TRBD1. The germline CDR1 and CDR2 sequences are SGHRS and YFSETQ. CDR3 length: 12 residues. Full variable domain (outside the CDR3, taken from reference TRBV5-1 and TRBJ1-2): KAGVTQTPRYLIKTRGQQVTLSCSPISGHRSVSWYQQTPGQGLQFLFEYFSETQRNKGNFPGRFSGRQFSNSRSEMNVSTLELGDSALYLCASSRTGNGYNFGSGTRLTVV.

Worth noting for this clonotype: The conserved phenylalanine or tryptophan normally closing the CDR3 is absent here, so this likely arose from a read error. No DNA is shown, since the ends of the CDR3 on it are uncertain; the CDR3 is the one TCRdb lists. The V and J genes are TRBV7-4 and TRBJ2-1; the D segment call TRBD2 is taken from the table without a DNA check. Per the germline V gene, CDR1 is SGHVT and CDR2 is SQSDAQ. 17 amino acids form the CDR3, both terminal residues included. Here the CDR3 reads CASSSRAEWSYGYTFGS.

This clonotype is judged medium-sized. This chain links TRBV7-2 with TRBJ2-1; no firm D call. This CDR3 comprises 15 residues. Germline V gene data show CDR1 as SGHTA and CDR2 as FQGNSA. V was clipped by 7 bases and J by 0 bases, with 13 bases between them. The CDR3 nucleotides read TGTGCCAGCACTCGTAATTCGTACTCCTACAATGAGCAGTTCTTC. Translating gives CASTRNSYSYNEQFF.

The V gene is TRBV4-1, the J gene TRBJ2-2, with a possible D match to TRBD2 (6 bases). Per germline, CDR1 MGHRA and CDR2 YSYEKL. Trimming removed 5 bases from V and 2 bases from J, with 9 bases in between. The CDR3 runs 14 residues. CDR3 DNA sequence: TGCGCCAGCAGCTGGGGAGGAAACACCGGGGAGCTGTTTTTT. Amino acids: CASSWGGNTGELFF.

There are many counts of this clonotype. V gene TRBV12-3 or TRBV12-4 combines with J gene TRBJ2-7; TRBD2 might be the D (7 bases). CDR3 length: 14 amino acids. Trimming stripped 5 bases from V and 2 bases from J, with 13 bases between. CDR3 protein: CASSISGGPYEQYF. The CDR3 bases are TGTGCCAGCAGTATCTCGGGGGGCCCCTACGAGCAGTACTTC.

This clonotype was observed many times. This chain uses TRBV19 with TRBJ2-3; no definite D call. The CDR3 is made up of 14 amino acids. The V end was cut by 7 bases, the J end by 2 bases, with 13 bases between. Germline V gene lookup returns CDR1 LNHDA and CDR2 SQIVND (reference sequence). This CDR3 reads CASIPLTVTDTQYF. The CDR3 DNA is TGTGCCAGTATTCCCCTAACGGTCACAGATACGCAGTATTTT.

The rearrangement links TRBV7-3 to TRBJ2-3; no clear D gene. CDR3 length: 13 residues. Trimming cost V 5 bases and J 2 bases, with 8 bases left between them. Germline CDR1 is SGHTA and CDR2 is FQGTGA. The CDR3 is CASSPKPTDTQYF. CDR3 nucleotide sequence: TGTGCCAGCAGCCCCAAGCCCACAGATACGCAGTATTTT.

There are many counts of this clonotype. The CDR3 is CASSPPGSRDEQFF. The CDR3 coding sequence is TGTGCCAGCAGCCCCCCCGGCAGCCGCGATGAGCAGTTCTTC. The chain combines TRBV7-3 with TRBJ2-1; D is undetermined. The CDR3 covers 14 residues. Germline CDR1 reads SGHTA; CDR2 reads FQGTGA. Trimming shortened V by 5 bases and J by 8 bases, and 16 bases separated the two germline ends.

This clonotype occurred a few times. The rearrangement uses TRBV5-1 and TRBJ1-6, with 11 bases that match TRBD1. CDR3 size: 14 residues. Trimming at V came to 4 bases and at J to 14 bases, leaving 8 bases not matched to a gene. Looked up from germline, CDR1 is SGHRS and CDR2 is YFSETQ. In DNA form, the CDR3 reads TGCGCCAGCAGCACCGGGACAGGGGGTCAAACCCTCCACTTT. This gives the protein CASSTGTGGQTLHF.